The 21 T cell receptor beta chains given below trace back to one sample, sequenced in a study of early stage breast cancer tumors. Here immunoSEQ multiplex PCR was the method, and the copy in TCRdb shows in-frame clones only, minus some. The data hold tens of thousands of clones, with around four fifths observed a single time. Material for sequencing was blood. These receptors were taken from a person aged 35-50 years with breast cancer.

The J gene is TRBJ2-1, the V gene TRBV11-3; no reliable D call. The CDR3 is 16 amino acids. Germline V CDR1 and CDR2: SGHNT, YENEEA. Trimming removed 0 bases at V and 0 bases at J, with 9 bases between. The CDR3 coding sequence is TGTGCCAGCAGCTTAGATGCTAGGTTCTCCTACAATGAGCAGTTCTTC. Protein sequence: CASSLDARFSYNEQFF.

The rearrangement joins TRBV6-1 to TRBJ2-7; 7 nucleotides align to TRBD2. CDR1 and CDR2 (germline): MNHNS, SASEGT. The CDR3 contains 13 residues. V dropped 7 bases and J dropped 3; count of bases not matched to a gene: 6. The CDR3 region is CASKVASGYEQYF. CDR3 DNA sequence: TGTGCCAGCAAGGTCGCTAGCGGCTACGAGCAGTACTTC.

The chain is built from TRBV6-5 and TRBJ2-5; a weak D match, TRBD2 (6 bases). CDR1 is MNHEY and CDR2 is SVGAGI in the germline V gene. The V gene lost 10 bases and the J gene lost 4 bases, with 16 bases spanning the gap. The CDR3 loop spans 13 amino acids. CDR3 sequence (DNA): TGTGCCACCCTAGGTAGCGGTGGAGAGACCCAGTACTTC. Translating gives CATLGSGGETQYF.

In DNA form, the CDR3 reads TGTGCCAGCAGCTTGGGGACAGGGGGTGGCTCTGAAGCTTTCTTT. Translation: CASSLGTGGGSEAFF. The rearrangement links TRBV7-9 to TRBJ1-1; 11 bases align to TRBD1. CDR1 is SEHNR, CDR2 FQNEAQ, per germline (reference sequence). The CDR3 totals 15 residues. V lost 3 bases and J lost 6; bases outside the gene matches: 6.

The chain is built from TRBV7-9 and TRBJ1-4; D call uncertain. V was pared by 6 bases and J by 5 bases, with 16 bases between. The CDR3 sequence is 15 residues long. Germline CDR1 reads SEHNR; CDR2 reads FQNEAQ (reference sequence). The CDR3 is CASSPTGRENEKLFF. The CDR3 coding sequence is TGTGCCAGCAGTCCGACCGGGAGAGAGAATGAAAAACTGTTTTTT.

The rearrangement joins TRBV4-1 to TRBJ2-2; 13 positions agree with TRBD2. The CDR3 length is 19 residues. With 4 bases clipped from V and 0 bases from J, the junction kept 8 bases outside the gene matches. Germline V gene lookup returns CDR1 MGHRA and CDR2 YSYEKL. The CDR3 spells CASSLREGLAGSNTGELFF. The CDR3, as DNA: TGCGCCAGCAGCCTTAGGGAGGGACTAGCGGGATCGAACACCGGGGAGCTGTTTTTT.

The count of this clone is one. The genes are TRBV18 and TRBJ2-1; possible D gene TRBD2, 7 bases. Deletions cut 0 bases from V and 4 bases from J, with 16 bases between. The CDR3 runs 17 residues. The V gene's germline CDR1 is KGHSH and CDR2 LQKENI. The CDR3 sequence: CASSPPSGDGGYNEQFF. CDR3 in DNA: TGTGCCAGCTCACCACCGTCAGGGGACGGGGGGTACAATGAGCAGTTCTTC.

V and J are TRBV7-9 and TRBJ2-7; TRBD1 aligns across 10 bases. Germline-derived CDR1 and CDR2 are SEHNR and FQNEAQ (reference sequence). V lost 1 base to trimming and J lost 3 bases; unmatched junction nucleotides: 3. The length of the CDR3 is 15 residues. The CDR3 reads CASSLDGTGVYEQYF. CDR3 DNA: TGTGCCAGCAGCTTAGATGGGACAGGGGTCTACGAGCAGTACTTC.

This clone was observed a few times. This chain joins TRBV29-1 and TRBJ1-5; D ambiguous. Germline loops: CDR1 SQVTM, CDR2 ANQGSEA. Trimming took 3 bases from V and 12 from J, leaving 12 bases between them. This CDR3 contains 11 residues. The CDR3 sequence: CSVDLGKGQHF. CDR3 sequence (DNA): TGCAGCGTTGATTTGGGGAAAGGCCAGCATTTT.

The rearrangement uses TRBV14 and TRBJ2-7; 8 bases agree with TRBD2. The V segment lost 2 bases and the J segment 3 bases; nucleotides outside the gene matches: 12. There are 17 residues in the CDR3. CDR1 and CDR2 (germline): SGHDN, FVKESK. The chain's CDR3 is CASSQRPGERGRYEQYF. The CDR3 nucleotides read TGTGCCAGCAGCCAAAGGCCCGGCGAGCGGGGGCGCTACGAGCAGTACTTC.

This chain joins TRBV11-3 and TRBJ2-5; TRBD2 might be the D (6 bases). V was clipped by 11 bases and J by 5 bases, with 18 bases between them. The CDR3 runs to 13 residues. Germline CDR1 and CDR2: SGHNT and YENEEA. The CDR3 region is CASQGIGRETQYF. The CDR3, as DNA: TGTGCCTCTCAAGGGATTGGGAGGGAGACCCAGTACTTC.

This sequence joins TRBV5-1 and TRBJ2-3; D is uncertain. Deletions cut 3 bases from V and 2 bases from J, with 10 bases between. Germline CDR1 is SGHRS and CDR2 is YFSETQ. There are 14 residues in the CDR3. CDR3 protein: CASSSALLTDTQYF. The CDR3 coding sequence is TGCGCCAGCAGCTCAGCTCTCCTCACAGATACGCAGTATTTT.

The chain is built from TRBV11-3 and TRBJ1-1; D unresolved. The CDR3 covers 14 residues. Per the germline V gene, CDR1 is SGHNT and CDR2 is YENEEA. V lost 0 bases and J 6 bases, leaving 11 bases between the germline ends. The CDR3 DNA is TGTGCCAGCAGCTTAGATTCAGTTGCCCCTGAAGCTTTCTTT. Translated: CASSLDSVAPEAFF.

The chain links TRBV29-1 to TRBJ2-5; 9 bases line up with TRBD1. From germline, CDR1 is SQVTM and CDR2 ANQGSEA. This CDR3 comprises 12 residues. Trimming took 7 bases from V and 5 from J; bases not matched to a gene: 5. The CDR3 DNA follows: TGCAGCGCAACAGGGGGCGCGGAGACCCAGTACTTC. Translated, it gives CSATGGAETQYF.

This chain connects TRBV7-9 to TRBJ1-2; D gene uncertain. The germline V and J ends were trimmed by 0 bases and 6 bases, with 8 bases remaining between them. The germline V gene has CDR1 SEHNR and CDR2 FQNEAQ (reference sequence). The CDR3 consists of 13 residues. Here the CDR3 DNA reads TGTGCCAGCAGCTTAGCTTCAGGAAATGGCTACACCTTC. This sequence encodes CASSLASGNGYTF.

The chain uses TRBV29-1 and TRBJ2-7; TRBD1 agrees at 10 bases. J lost 5 bases, V lost 5 bases, and 9 bases had no gene match. The CDR3 length is 14 residues. Looked up from germline, CDR1 is SQVTM and CDR2 is ANQGSEA. This CDR3 reads CSVPREDRGDEQYF. The CDR3 DNA reads TGCAGCGTTCCGAGGGAGGACAGGGGGGACGAGCAGTACTTC.

The CDR3 loop is CASSPHPREVTGELFF. The DNA for the CDR3 is TGTGCCAGCAGCCCTCATCCCCGGGAGGTCACCGGGGAGCTGTTTTTT. This chain connects TRBV9 to TRBJ2-2; 7 bases are a match to TRBD2. CDR1 is SGDLS, CDR2 YYNGEE, per germline. The CDR3 runs to 16 residues. Unmatched junction bases numbered 10, after V lost 4 bases and J lost 4 bases.

The gene calls are TRBV27 and TRBJ2-5; D not resolved. V lost 8 bases and J lost 5, with 12 bases in between. Germline CDR1 is MNHEY and CDR2 is SMNVEV (reference sequence). The CDR3 has 12 residues. The CDR3 loop is CASGEVEETQYF. The CDR3 DNA follows: TGTGCCAGCGGTGAGGTCGAGGAGACCCAGTACTTC.

The CDR3 loop reads CASSLVTGGVTGNTIYF. The CDR3 nucleotides read TGTGCCAGCAGCTTAGTGACCGGAGGGGTGACTGGAAACACCATATATTTT. The chain joins TRBV13 to TRBJ1-3; possibly TRBD1 for D (5 bases). The CDR3 length is 17 residues. The germline V gene encodes CDR1 PRHDT and CDR2 FYEKMQ (reference sequence). The V and J ends lost 1 base and 2 bases respectively, with 15 bases between them.

This rearrangement joins TRBV7-8 to TRBJ2-2; D remains unclear. Trimming cost V 3 bases and J 7 bases, with 15 bases left between them. The germline V gene has CDR1 SGHVS and CDR2 FQNEAQ. This CDR3 has 15 residues. This CDR3 reads CASSFLRLRGGELFF. CDR3 in DNA: TGTGCCAGCAGCTTTCTGAGGCTACGAGGCGGGGAGCTGTTTTTT.

The genes are TRBV6-1 and TRBJ2-7; D is ambiguous. Germline lookup yields CDR1 MNHNS and CDR2 SASEGT. V lost 1 base and J 3 bases, leaving 4 bases between the germline ends. This CDR3 region has 12 residues. CDR3 nucleotide sequence: TGTGCCAGCAGTGAAGTTGGCTACGAGCAGTACTTC. This codes for CASSEVGYEQYF.